The 28 T cell receptor beta chains listed next were all sequenced from one sample in a study of blood T cell repertoires in COVID-19. Method: immunoSEQ multiplex PCR; TCRdb's copy keeps in-frame clones and lacks some. This table has about 190,000 clones, about 90% appearing once. What was sequenced was peripheral blood. These receptors were taken from a man aged 50 to 59 with acute or convalescent COVID-19.

This chain connects TRBV4-2 to TRBJ1-6, with 8 bases identical to TRBD1. V lost 0 bases to trimming and J lost 7 bases; unmatched junction nucleotides: 14. This CDR3 comprises 19 residues. Looked up from germline, CDR1 is LGHNA and CDR2 is YNFKEQ. Here the CDR3 reads CASSQEGWSRGLKNSPLHF. The DNA of the CDR3 is TGTGCCAGCAGCCAAGAAGGTTGGTCCAGGGGGCTAAAGAATTCACCCCTCCACTTT.

The CDR3 reads CASSSQTGLAGQETQYF. CDR3 nucleotides: TGTGCCAGCAGCTCCCAAACGGGACTAGCGGGACAAGAGACCCAGTACTTC. The rearrangement joins TRBV5-6 to TRBJ2-5; 13 positions agree with TRBD2. The ends lost 3 bases at V and 2 bases at J; junction bases unmatched: 7. Germline V gene sequence: CDR1 SGHDT, CDR2 YYEEEE. CDR3 size: 17 residues.

This chain uses TRBV7-9 with TRBJ1-2, with D unresolved. The CDR3 is made up of 13 amino acids. CDR1 is SEHNR and CDR2 is FQNEAQ in the germline V gene (reference sequence). V shed 1 base and J shed 7 bases, with 10 bases lying between them. In nucleotides, the CDR3 is TGTGCCAGCAGCTTAGATCTAATGTCTGGCTACACCTTC. This sequence encodes CASSLDLMSGYTF.

This clone was recorded once. The J gene is TRBJ2-3, the V gene TRBV7-2; 11 nucleotides align to TRBD1. This CDR3 contains 12 residues. V shed 4 bases and J 10 bases; nucleotides not matched to a gene: 1. Germline V CDR1 and CDR2: SGHTA, FQGNSA. CDR3 loop: CASSSDRGPQYF. For the CDR3, the DNA is TGTGCCAGCAGCTCGGACAGGGGGCCGCAGTATTTT.

J is TRBJ2-2 and V is TRBV27; 7 bases are shared with TRBD2. The CDR3 covers 14 residues. J gave up 1 base and V 6 bases, and 2 bases lay outside the gene matches. The germline V gene has CDR1 MNHEY and CDR2 SMNVEV (reference sequence). This CDR3 reads CASRGGRNTGELFF. CDR3 coding DNA: TGTGCCAGCAGGGGCGGGAGGAACACCGGGGAGCTGTTTTTT.

The gene calls are TRBV19 and TRBJ1-5; no clear D gene. V was clipped by 5 bases and J by 6 bases, with 20 bases between them. The CDR3 has 16 residues. CDR1 and CDR2 (germline): LNHDA, SQIVND (reference sequence). CDR3 DNA: TGTGCCAGTAGTGAGGTTCCGGCATCCTGGCGTCAGCCCCAGCATTTT. Its translation: CASSEVPASWRQPQHF.

This rearrangement joins TRBV6-6 to TRBJ2-2, with D possibly TRBD1 on 5 matching bases. With 3 bases removed from V and 6 bases from J, the gap between germline ends came to 14 bases. The CDR3 sequence is 15 residues long. CDR1 and CDR2 (germline): MNHNY, SVGAGI (reference sequence). The CDR3, as DNA: TGTGCCAGCAGTTATCCAGGGTCAAGCGCCGGGGAGCTGTTTTTT. The encoded protein is CASSYPGSSAGELFF.

V and J are TRBV9 and TRBJ1-3; D unresolved. V was trimmed by 4 bases and J by 0 bases, leaving 17 bases between them. This CDR3 contains 17 residues. Germline CDR1 is SGDLS and CDR2 is YYNGEE. CDR3 nucleotides: TGTGCCAGCAGCTTATCCGGAGGGCAGGTCTCTGGAAACACCATATATTTT. Residues: CASSLSGGQVSGNTIYF. The full variable domain, rest sourced from reference TRBV9 and TRBJ1-3, is DSGVTQTPKHLITATGQRVTLRCSPRSGDLSVYWYQQSLDQGLQFLIQYYNGEERAKGNILERFSAQQFPDLHSELNLSSLELGDSALYFCASSLSGGQVSGNTIYFGEGSWLTVV.

This clone was counted a single time. The rearrangement joins TRBV7-3 to TRBJ2-7, with TRBD2 matching 8 bases. Germline lookup yields CDR1 SGHTA and CDR2 FQGTGA. V was clipped by 5 bases and J by 3 bases; unmatched bases: 9. This CDR3 spans 15 amino acids. The CDR3 nucleotides read TGTGCCAGCAGCGAAAACCCCGGGACTAGCTACGAGCAGTACTTC. Protein product: CASSENPGTSYEQYF.

This rearrangement joins TRBV11-2 to TRBJ2-5; D remains unclear. The V end lost 1 base, the J end lost 4 bases, and 7 bases lay between the germline ends. The CDR3 is 13 amino acids. The germline gives CDR1 SGHAT, CDR2 FQNNGV. The CDR3, as DNA: TGTGCCAGCAGCTTAGGAGTAAGAGAGACCCAGTACTTC. Protein sequence: CASSLGVRETQYF.

V gene TRBV28 combines with J gene TRBJ1-1; the D is unclear. The CDR3 is 13 residues long. V lost 4 bases and J 0 bases, leaving 6 bases between the germline ends. Germline V gives CDR1 MDHEN, CDR2 SYDVKM. This CDR3 reads CASSYSVNTEAFF. The DNA for the CDR3 is TGTGCCAGCAGTTATTCCGTGAACACTGAAGCTTTCTTT.

The chain joins TRBV27 to TRBJ1-6; D unresolved. Trimming cost V 7 bases and J 8 bases, with 9 bases left between them. The CDR3 length is 12 residues. The V gene's germline CDR1 is MNHEY and CDR2 SMNVEV (reference sequence). Here the CDR3 reads CASTTSYSPLHF. CDR3 nucleotide sequence: TGTGCCAGCACGACTTCCTATTCACCCCTCCACTTT.

This clone was recorded once. The chain recombines TRBV3-1 (or the pseudogene TRBV3-2) with TRBJ2-7, with D perhaps matching TRBD1 (7 bases). The germline V gene encodes CDR1 LGHDT and CDR2 YNNKEL (reference sequence). This CDR3 comprises 14 residues. The V end was cut by 0 bases, the J end by 4 bases, with 10 bases between. CDR3 residues: CASSQDAGGYEQYV. For the CDR3, the DNA is TGTGCCAGCAGCCAAGACGCAGGGGGGTACGAGCAGTACGTC.

This clone was found a few times. This sequence joins TRBV5-1 and TRBJ1-5, with D unclear. Germline-derived CDR1 and CDR2 are SGHRS and YFSETQ. V lost 4 bases and J lost 2, with 16 bases in between. CDR3 length equals 16 residues. The CDR3 is CASSPPDPEGNQPQHF. CDR3 bases: TGCGCCAGCAGCCCCCCGGACCCGGAGGGCAATCAGCCCCAGCATTTT.

This chain connects TRBV4-1 to TRBJ1-4, with D perhaps TRBD1 (5 bases). Germline CDR1 reads MGHRA; CDR2 reads YSYEKL. The CDR3 length is 14 residues. V gave up 3 bases and J gave up 6 bases, with 11 bases separating them. The CDR3 region has the DNA TGCGCCAGCAGCCACTCGCCGACAGATGAAAAACTGTTTTTT. Translated: CASSHSPTDEKLFF.

This sequence joins TRBV6-5 and TRBJ2-2; perhaps TRBD2 as D (6 bases). The CDR3 runs 14 residues. Trimming took off 4 bases at V and 6 bases at J, with 12 bases between the two ends. Germline V gene sequence: CDR1 MNHEY, CDR2 SVGAGI. DNA for the CDR3: TGTGCCAGCAGTTCCGAGGAGGGTTCCGGGGAGCTGTTTTTT. Residues: CASSSEEGSGELFF.

The chain couples TRBV11-2 to TRBJ2-7; 9 bases line up with TRBD2. V lost 5 bases, J lost 6 bases, and 8 bases stayed unmatched. The CDR3 consists of 14 residues. In germline, CDR1 is SGHAT, CDR2 FQNNGV. CDR3 sequence reads: CASSPLAGIGEQYF. The CDR3 DNA is TGTGCCAGCAGCCCGCTAGCGGGAATAGGCGAGCAGTACTTC.

This CDR3 reads CASRTATDTQYF. The DNA of the CDR3 is TGTGCCAGCAGGACTGCCACAGATACGCAGTATTTT. The rearrangement uses TRBV6-6 and TRBJ2-3; D is uncertain. Per germline, CDR1 MNHNY and CDR2 SVGAGI (reference sequence). V lost 6 bases and J 2 bases, leaving 6 bases between the germline ends. The CDR3 is made up of 12 amino acids.

Written as DNA, the CDR3 is TGTGCCAGCAGCCGAATAGGGCTCCGGGATCCTATTTTCTGGCCCCAGCATTTT. It is translated as CASSRIGLRDPIFWPQHF. The chain employs TRBV6-6 and TRBJ1-5; no reliable D call. The germline CDR1 and CDR2 sequences are MNHNY and SVGAGI (reference sequence). This CDR3 comprises 18 residues. The V end was cut by 6 bases, the J end by 9 bases, with 30 bases between.

V gene TRBV5-1 combines with J gene TRBJ1-2, with 7 bases matching TRBD1. The CDR3 is made up of 15 amino acids. Germline V gene sequence: CDR1 SGHRS, CDR2 YFSETQ. V shed 0 bases and J 4 bases; nucleotides not matched to a gene: 6. The CDR3 loop is CASSLDSGQIYGYTF. The DNA of the CDR3 is TGCGCCAGCAGCTTGGACTCGGGACAGATCTATGGCTACACCTTC.

CDR3 region: CSVELGRSGNTIYF. In DNA form, the CDR3 reads TGCAGCGTTGAATTGGGGCGCTCTGGAAACACCATATATTTT. The J gene is TRBJ1-3, the V gene TRBV29-1; TRBD1 might be the D (5 bases). The CDR3 sequence is 14 residues long. Per the germline V gene, CDR1 is SQVTM and CDR2 is ANQGSEA. Trimming cost V 2 bases and J 0 bases, with 8 bases left between them.

This chain connects TRBV28 to TRBJ1-5, with D possibly matching TRBD1 (5 bases). Germline CDR1 and CDR2: MDHEN and SYDVKM. The CDR3 covers 15 residues. The V end was cut by 6 bases, the J end by 0 bases, with 12 bases between. As DNA, the CDR3 is TGTGCCAGCAGAGATACCAGGGTTAGCAATCAGCCCCAGCATTTT. It encodes CASRDTRVSNQPQHF.

DNA of the CDR3: TGTGCCAGCAGCCCGACTAGTTTCTCCGGTGAGCAGTTCTTC. Translation gives CASSPTSFSGEQFF. This chain connects TRBV28 to TRBJ2-1, with D tentatively TRBD2 (6 bases). The CDR3 consists of 14 residues. The ends were cut back, 6 bases at V and 9 bases at J, with 18 bases in the middle. CDR1 MDHEN and CDR2 SYDVKM come from the germline V gene.

The chain carries TRBV29-1 and TRBJ2-5; 15 bases fit TRBD2. The V gene end was trimmed by 8 bases and the J gene end by 4 bases; junction bases not matched to a gene: 23. The germline gives CDR1 SQVTM, CDR2 ANQGSEA. This CDR3 comprises 20 residues. CDR3 loop: CSFRGWTSGRAMVLGETQYF. CDR3 nucleotides: TGCAGCTTCAGGGGTTGGACTAGCGGGAGGGCCATGGTTTTAGGAGAGACCCAGTACTTC.

The chain recombines TRBV28 with TRBJ1-4; 7 positions match TRBD1. The germline V gene has CDR1 MDHEN and CDR2 SYDVKM. This CDR3 is built from 11 residues. Unmatched junction bases numbered 4, after V lost 7 bases and J lost 11 bases. The CDR3 DNA follows: TGTGCCAGCACCAAGGGACAGAAACTGTTTTTT. Encoded protein: CASTKGQKLFF.

This chain uses TRBV29-1 with TRBJ2-3; D perhaps matches TRBD2 (6 bases). From germline, CDR1 is SQVTM and CDR2 ANQGSEA. CDR3 length: 14 amino acids. With 4 bases removed from V and 0 bases from J, the gap between germline ends came to 11 bases. CDR3 loop: CSVVAGSSTDTQYF. In DNA, the CDR3 is TGCAGCGTTGTTGCGGGGTCGAGCACAGATACGCAGTATTTT.

The chain is built from TRBV3-1 (or the pseudogene TRBV3-2) and TRBJ1-6; D is possibly TRBD1 (5 bases). The germline V gene encodes CDR1 LGHDT and CDR2 YNNKEL (reference sequence). The CDR3 length is 15 residues. The ends were cut back, 0 bases at V and 7 bases at J, with 10 bases in the middle. The CDR3 protein is CASSQDETGNSPLHF. The CDR3 DNA reads as TGTGCCAGCAGCCAAGATGAAACAGGCAATTCACCCCTCCACTTT.

The chain couples TRBV5-4 to TRBJ2-1, with 12 bases lining up with TRBD2. With 5 bases clipped from V and 8 bases from J, the junction kept 11 bases outside the gene matches. The CDR3 is made up of 16 amino acids. Germline V gives CDR1 SGHNT, CDR2 YYREEE (reference sequence). The CDR3 protein is CASSPSGRAGGDEQFF. DNA of the CDR3: TGTGCCAGCAGTCCTAGCGGGAGGGCGGGCGGCGATGAGCAGTTCTTC.